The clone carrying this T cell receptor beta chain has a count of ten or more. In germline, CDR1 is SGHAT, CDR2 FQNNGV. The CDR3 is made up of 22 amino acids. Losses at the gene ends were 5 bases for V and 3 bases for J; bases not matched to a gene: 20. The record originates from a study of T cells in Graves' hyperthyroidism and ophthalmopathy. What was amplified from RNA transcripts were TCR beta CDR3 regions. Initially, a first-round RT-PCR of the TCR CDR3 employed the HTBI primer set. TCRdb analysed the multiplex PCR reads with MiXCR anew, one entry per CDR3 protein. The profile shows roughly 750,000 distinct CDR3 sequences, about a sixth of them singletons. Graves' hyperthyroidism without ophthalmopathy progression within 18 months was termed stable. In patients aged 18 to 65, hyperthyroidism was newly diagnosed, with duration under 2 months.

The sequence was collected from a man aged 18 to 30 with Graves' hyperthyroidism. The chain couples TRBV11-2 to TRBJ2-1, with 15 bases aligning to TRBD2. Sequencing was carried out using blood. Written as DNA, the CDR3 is TGTGCCAGCAGCCCAAAGGATGGTGGGACTAGCGGGGGGTTATCCTTCTACAATGAGCAGTTCTTC. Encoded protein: CASSPKDGGTSGGLSFYNEQFF.